Presented here are 18 T cell receptor beta chains from one specimen sequenced in a study of T cell repertoires in cytomegalovirus infection (dated by TCRdb to about 2019). This sample's treatment or condition label indicates: in vitro stimulation with specific CMV peptide epitopes to enrich CMV-specific T cells. Reads for this sample came from an Illumina HiSeq 1500. TCRdb took the public reads, trimmed them with fastp at Q25, ran MiXCR for clone calling and kept in-frame beta chains. Each entry merges the rows of one CDR3 protein and shows their most common DNA and genes. This sample has roughly 80,000 distinct CDR3 sequences in its table, and approximately 24% of those were observed once. The ten largest account for roughly 50% of the sample. Their cognate antigens are unknown. The sequencing used CD8+ T cells from cultured PBMCs, collected from culture after CMV antigen stimulation. These receptors came from a human donor in good health (CMV status not recorded). Some clones in this sample may be carry-over from other donors' samples.

To note about this clonotype: With a much larger clone just one base away, this may be a read error. The V call is TRBV2, the J call TRBJ2-7; 13 nucleotides agree with TRBD2. This CDR3 is built from 17 residues. Germline V gene data show CDR1 as SNHLY and CDR2 as FYNNEI. For the CDR3, the DNA is TGTGCCAGCAGCCAAGGACTAGCGGGAGTTGGGTCCTACGAGCAGTGCTTC. Protein sequence: CASSQGLAGVGSYEQCF.

The chain carries TRBV6-2 or TRBV6-3 and TRBJ2-7; a possible D gene is TRBD2 (5 bases). V was pared by 10 bases and J by 0 bases, with 22 bases between. The CDR3 is 16 amino acids. Germline CDR1 and CDR2: MNHEY and SVGEGT. The CDR3 DNA reads TGTGCCACCACAACCCGGACCGCACGGGGCTCCTACGAGCAGTACTTC. The encoded protein is CATTTRTARGSYEQYF.

The rearrangement uses TRBV6-2 or TRBV6-3 and TRBJ1-6; 9 bases agree with TRBD1. There are 14 residues in the CDR3. Germline V gene sequence: CDR1 MNHEY, CDR2 SVGEGT. The ends lost 6 bases at V and 11 bases at J; junction bases unmatched: 8. The DNA for the CDR3 is TGTGCCAGCAGAACGGGACAGGGATTGCCACCCCTCCACTTT. This sequence encodes CASRTGQGLPPLHF.

This clonotype came up many times. The rearrangement joins TRBV19 to TRBJ1-1, with no clear D. V was shortened by 6 bases and J by 0 bases, with 17 bases between the two germline ends. CDR3 length: 16 residues. CDR1 and CDR2 (germline): LNHDA, SQIVND (reference sequence). This chain's CDR3 is CASSEGGNPLNTEAFF. DNA for the CDR3: TGTGCCAGTAGCGAGGGAGGGAACCCCTTGAACACTGAAGCTTTCTTT.

This clonotype turned up a few times. The V gene is TRBV20-1, the J gene TRBJ2-1; 7 bases fit TRBD2. The CDR3 is made up of 13 amino acids. The V and J ends lost 1 base and 10 bases, in that order; junction bases with no gene match: 7. CDR1 and CDR2 from the germline V gene are DFQATT and SNEGSKA (reference sequence). The CDR3 nucleotides are TGCAGTGCTAGAGGGACTAGTTTTCGGGAGCAGTTCTTC. Translation gives CSARGTSFREQFF.

This clonotype was observed a handful of times. The rearrangement joins TRBV5-6 to TRBJ1-1, with D tentatively TRBD1 (6 bases). In germline, CDR1 is SGHDT, CDR2 YYEEEE. This CDR3 contains 13 residues. V gave up 4 bases and J gave up 11 bases, with 18 bases separating them. The CDR3, as DNA: TGTGCCAGCAGCACCGGAGGGGGGGCGGAGGCTTTCTTT. Protein: CASSTGGGAEAFF.

This clonotype has just a few counts. V usage is TRBV6-2 or TRBV6-3 and J usage is TRBJ2-3; D is ambiguous. Trimming left V 10 bases short and J 1 base short, with 15 bases between. The CDR3 has 14 residues. CDR1 is MNHEY and CDR2 is SVGEGT in the germline V gene. The CDR3 protein is CATNQPVGTDTQYF. In DNA form, the CDR3 reads TGTGCCACCAATCAACCGGTTGGCACAGATACGCAGTATTTT.

This clonotype was found many times. The rearrangement links TRBV6-2 or TRBV6-3 to TRBJ2-7; maybe TRBD2 (6 bases). The CDR3 is 14 amino acids. The germline V and J ends were trimmed by 8 bases and 4 bases, with 18 bases remaining between them. CDR1 and CDR2 from the germline V gene are MNHEY and SVGEGT. The CDR3 is CASEEGGARYEQYF. The CDR3 coding sequence is TGTGCCAGCGAAGAAGGAGGGGCGCGGTACGAGCAGTACTTC.

The chain combines TRBV18 with TRBJ1-3, with D perhaps matching TRBD1 (5 bases). CDR3 size: 15 residues. Trimming left V 6 bases short and J 0 bases short, with 12 bases between. Germline-derived CDR1 and CDR2 are KGHSH and LQKENI. CDR3 in amino acids: CASSATEHSGNTIYF. The CDR3 DNA sequence: TGTGCCAGCTCGGCGACAGAACACTCTGGAAACACCATATATTTT.

This clonotype has only a few counts. The chain combines TRBV11-3 with TRBJ1-1; no clear D. CDR3 length: 12 residues. The V and J ends lost 1 base and 7 bases respectively, with 7 bases between them. The germline V gene has CDR1 SGHNT and CDR2 YENEEA. This CDR3 reads CASSLGRLEAFF. The CDR3 DNA reads as TGTGCCAGCAGCTTAGGTCGGCTTGAAGCTTTCTTT.

V gene TRBV27 combines with J gene TRBJ2-1, with D possibly matching TRBD2 (6 bases). The CDR3 totals 16 residues. V was cut by 7 bases and J by 4 bases, with 20 bases left in between. CDR1 and CDR2 from the germline V gene are MNHEY and SMNVEV (reference sequence). CDR3 protein: CASTSMSGVPYNEQFF. The DNA of the CDR3 is TGTGCCAGCACCTCAATGTCGGGGGTCCCTTACAATGAGCAGTTCTTC.

This clonotype was seen only a few times. V usage is TRBV12-3 or TRBV12-4 and J usage is TRBJ1-2; D unresolved. This CDR3 comprises 15 residues. Trimming stripped 1 base from V and 5 bases from J, with 14 bases between. This CDR3 reads CASSLGRARRYGYTF. CDR3 sequence (DNA): TGTGCCAGCAGTTTAGGAAGGGCCAGGAGATATGGCTACACCTTC.

The gene calls are TRBV11-2 and TRBJ2-5; TRBD2 matches at 11 bases. With 5 bases clipped from V and 3 bases from J, the junction kept 5 bases outside the gene matches. Germline assignment: CDR1 SGHAT and CDR2 FQNNGV. The CDR3 length is 15 residues. CDR3 in amino acids: CASSDLAGGKETQYF. The CDR3 DNA reads TGTGCCAGCAGCGACTTAGCGGGAGGGAAAGAGACCCAGTACTTC.

V is TRBV4-3 and J is TRBJ1-2; the D is unclear. The CDR3 runs to 14 residues. Germline CDR1 is LGHNA and CDR2 is YSLEER. Trimming removed 0 bases from V and 8 bases from J, with 13 bases in between. The CDR3 reads CASSQEGGGRGYTF. DNA for the CDR3: TGCGCCAGCAGCCAAGAGGGAGGAGGGAGAGGCTACACCTTC.

This chain uses TRBV15 with TRBJ2-7; no definite D call. This CDR3 spans 13 amino acids. V lost 3 bases and J 1 base, leaving 7 bases between the germline ends. Germline CDR1 and CDR2: LNHNV and YYDKDF (reference sequence). CDR3 sequence reads: CATSSGPSYEQYF. CDR3 nucleotides: TGTGCCACCAGCAGTGGCCCGTCCTACGAGCAGTACTTC.

This clonotype was seen at least ten times. This CDR3 is CASSQDMINQPQHF. DNA for the CDR3: TGTGCCAGTAGTCAGGACATGATAAATCAGCCCCAGCATTTT. V gene TRBV19 combines with J gene TRBJ1-5, with D maybe TRBD1 (5 bases). This CDR3 is 14 amino acids long. From germline, CDR1 is LNHDA and CDR2 SQIVND (reference sequence). V lost 5 bases and J 4 bases, leaving 12 bases between the germline ends.

In this sample, this clonotype turned up many times. This sequence joins TRBV6-2 or TRBV6-3 and TRBJ1-2, with D possibly being TRBD1 (5 bases). CDR3 length equals 16 residues. Trimming took 2 bases from V and 3 from J, leaving 16 bases between them. Germline V gives CDR1 MNHEY, CDR2 SVGEGT. CDR3 loop: CASSYELRGADYGYTF. The CDR3 bases are TGTGCCAGCAGTTACGAATTGAGGGGCGCGGACTATGGCTACACCTTC.

This rearrangement joins TRBV20-1 to TRBJ2-1; no definite D call. CDR3 size: 18 residues. Germline lookup yields CDR1 DFQATT and CDR2 SNEGSKA (reference sequence). V was trimmed by 0 bases and J by 3 bases, leaving 21 bases between them. The CDR3 nucleotides read TGCAGTGCTAGAGATCTTGGCCCGTCCACCATTGACTACAATGAGCAGTTCTTC. Its translation: CSARDLGPSTIDYNEQFF.